This T cell receptor (beta chain) was recovered during a study of blood T cell repertoires in COVID-19. Study at large: PBMCs, B-cell-depleted T cells, or T cells were the source of the cDNA or gDNA that made up the material.

In the original workflow: Reference gene primer amplification yielded estimated nucleated cell counts. Clones were sequenced by immunoSEQ multiplex PCR, and TCRdb holds only the in-frame ones, with some missing. The DNA was the basis for D and trimming; V, J and clone size are from that table. The sample consists of about 70,000 clones, roughly 84% of them appearing once. The J segment lost 0 bases and the V segment lost 1 base, leaving 4 bases of the junction unmatched. Germline values: CDR1 GTSNPN, CDR2 SVGIG (reference sequence). The CDR3 contains 16 residues. The sequenced sample was peripheral blood. The chain has TRBV30 and TRBJ1-3, with 9 nucleotides matching TRBD1. The receptor comes from a woman aged 18-35 years with acute or convalescent COVID-19. CDR3 DNA sequence: TGTGCCTGGAGTGCAGGGACAGGGACCTCTGGAAACACCATATATTTT. Protein sequence: CAWSAGTGTSGNTIYF.